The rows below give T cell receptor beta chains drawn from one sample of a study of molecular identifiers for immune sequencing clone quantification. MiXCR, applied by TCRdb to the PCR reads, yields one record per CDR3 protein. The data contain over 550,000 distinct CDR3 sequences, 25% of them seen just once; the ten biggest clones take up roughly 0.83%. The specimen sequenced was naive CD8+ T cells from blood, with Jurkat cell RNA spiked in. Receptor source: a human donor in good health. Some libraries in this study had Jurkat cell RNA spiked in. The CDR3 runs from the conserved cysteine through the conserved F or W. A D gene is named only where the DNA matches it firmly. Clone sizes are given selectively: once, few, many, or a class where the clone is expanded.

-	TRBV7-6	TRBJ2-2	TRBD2	TGTGCCAGCAGCCCGCGGGGGACTAAGAACACCGGGGAGCTGTTTTTT	CASSPRGTKNTGELFF
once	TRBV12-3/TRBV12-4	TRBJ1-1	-	TGTGCCAGCAGTTTGTACAGGGAGGTGAACACTGTAGCTTTCTTT	CASSLYREVNTVAFF
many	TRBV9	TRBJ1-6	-	TGTGCCAGCAGCGTGTCTTATAATTCACCCCTCCACTTT	CASSVSYNSPLHF
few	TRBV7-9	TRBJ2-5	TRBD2	TGTGCCAGCAGCCTCTACCTTGGGACTAGCGGGATCAGAGAGACCCAGTACTTC	CASSLYLGTSGIRETQYF
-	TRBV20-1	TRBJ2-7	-	TGCAGTGCTAGAGACCCCAACGAGAGCGGAAAGCCCATGGAGCAGTACTTC	CSARDPNESGKPMEQYF
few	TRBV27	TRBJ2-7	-	TGTGCCAGCAGTTCTCGCCTCGGGGGCAACTACGAGCAGTACTTC	CASSSRLGGNYEQYF
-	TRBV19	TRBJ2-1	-	TGTGCCAGTAGTATCTCTACCCGAAGCTCCTACAATGAGCAGTTCTTC	CASSISTRSSYNEQFF
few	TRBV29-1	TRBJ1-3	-	TGCAGCGTTGCCGGGACTGCCTCTGGAAACACCATATATTTT	CSVAGTASGNTIYF
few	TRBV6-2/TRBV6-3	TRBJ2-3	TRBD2	TGTGCCAGCAGTTACTCCTGGGCTAGCGGGACACGCACAGATACGCAGTATTTT	CASSYSWASGTRTDTQYF
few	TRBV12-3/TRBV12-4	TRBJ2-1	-	TGTGCCAGCAGTCCGTGGGAGAGCCCATACAATGAGCAGTTCTTC	CASSPWESPYNEQFF